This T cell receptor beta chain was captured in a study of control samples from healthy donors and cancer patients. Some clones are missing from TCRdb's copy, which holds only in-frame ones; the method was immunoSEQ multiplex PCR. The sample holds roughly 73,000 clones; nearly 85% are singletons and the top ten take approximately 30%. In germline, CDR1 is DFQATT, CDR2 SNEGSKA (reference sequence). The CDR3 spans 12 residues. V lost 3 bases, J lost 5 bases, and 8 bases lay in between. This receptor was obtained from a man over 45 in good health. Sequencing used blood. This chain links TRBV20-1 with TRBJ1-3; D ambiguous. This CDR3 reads CSASSLRNTIYF. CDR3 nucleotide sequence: TGCAGTGCTAGTTCGCTAAGAAACACCATATATTTT.